This TCR beta chain emerged from a study of PD-1 blockade in classical Hodgkin lymphoma. Sequencing used immunoSEQ multiplex PCR; TCRdb keeps in-frame clones, though not all of them. The sample contains around 42,000 clones, approximately 70% of which appear only once. V lost 5 bases to trimming and J lost 3 bases; unmatched junction nucleotides: 8. CDR1 and CDR2 from the germline V gene are MNHEY and SMNVEV (reference sequence). This CDR3 comprises 15 residues. All patients experienced relapse after autologous stem cell transplantation, and brentuximab vedotin exposure was variable. Sequenced material: peripheral blood mononuclear cells (PBMCs), taken at baseline. The V and J genes are TRBV27 and TRBJ2-7, with 9 positions matching TRBD1. This clonotype was sampled from a human donor with classical Hodgkin lymphoma. Written as DNA, the CDR3 is TGTGCCAGCAGTACACCGGGACAGGGATTCTACGAGCAGTACTTC. Amino acid sequence: CASSTPGQGFYEQYF.